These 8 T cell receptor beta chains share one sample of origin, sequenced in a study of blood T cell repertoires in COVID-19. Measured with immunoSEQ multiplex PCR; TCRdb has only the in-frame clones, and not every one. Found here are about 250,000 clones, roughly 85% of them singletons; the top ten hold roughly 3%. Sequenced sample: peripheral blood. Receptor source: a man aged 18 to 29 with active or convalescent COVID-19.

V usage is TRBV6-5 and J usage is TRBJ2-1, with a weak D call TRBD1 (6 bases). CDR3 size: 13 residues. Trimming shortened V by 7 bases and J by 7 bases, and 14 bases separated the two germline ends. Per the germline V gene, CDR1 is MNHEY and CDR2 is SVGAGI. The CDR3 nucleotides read TGTGCCAGCACCCCGGCAGGGGATAATGAGCAGTTCTTC. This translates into CASTPAGDNEQFF.

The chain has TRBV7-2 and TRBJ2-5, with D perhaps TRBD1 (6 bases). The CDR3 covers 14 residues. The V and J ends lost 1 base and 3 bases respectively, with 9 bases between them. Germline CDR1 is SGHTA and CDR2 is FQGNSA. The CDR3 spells CASSLEAGEETQYF. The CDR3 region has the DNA TGTGCCAGCAGCTTAGAGGCAGGGGAAGAGACCCAGTACTTC.

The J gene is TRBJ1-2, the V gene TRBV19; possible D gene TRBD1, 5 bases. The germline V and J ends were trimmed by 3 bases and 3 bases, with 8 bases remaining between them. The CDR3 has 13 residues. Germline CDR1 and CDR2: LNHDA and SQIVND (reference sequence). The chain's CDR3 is CASSIQGDYGYTF. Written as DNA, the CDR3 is TGTGCCAGTAGTATCCAAGGGGACTATGGCTACACCTTC.

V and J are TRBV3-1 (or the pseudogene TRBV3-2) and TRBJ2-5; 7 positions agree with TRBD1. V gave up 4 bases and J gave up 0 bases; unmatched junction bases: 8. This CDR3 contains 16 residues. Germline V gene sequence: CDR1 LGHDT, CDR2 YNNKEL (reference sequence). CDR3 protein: CASSRRNRGDQETQYF. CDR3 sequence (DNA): TGTGCCAGCAGCCGTCGAAACAGGGGTGACCAAGAGACCCAGTACTTC.

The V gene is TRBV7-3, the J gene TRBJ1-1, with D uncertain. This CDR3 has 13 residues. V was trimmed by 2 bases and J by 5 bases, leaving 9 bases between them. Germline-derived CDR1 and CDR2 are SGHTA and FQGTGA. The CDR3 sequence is CASSLLGGTEAFF. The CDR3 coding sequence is TGTGCCAGCAGCTTACTAGGTGGGACTGAAGCTTTCTTT.

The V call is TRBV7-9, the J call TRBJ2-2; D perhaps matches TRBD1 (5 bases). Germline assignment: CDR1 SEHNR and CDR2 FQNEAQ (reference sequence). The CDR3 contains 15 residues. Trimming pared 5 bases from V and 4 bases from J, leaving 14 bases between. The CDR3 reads CASSAPFQGTGELFF. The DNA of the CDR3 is TGTGCCAGCAGCGCGCCCTTCCAGGGCACCGGGGAGCTGTTTTTT.

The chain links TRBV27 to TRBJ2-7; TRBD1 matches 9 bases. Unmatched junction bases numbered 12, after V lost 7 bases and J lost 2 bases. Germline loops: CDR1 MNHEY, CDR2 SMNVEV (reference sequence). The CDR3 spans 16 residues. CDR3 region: CASNSIRDRDPYEQYF. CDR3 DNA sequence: TGTGCCAGCAATTCAATCCGGGACAGGGATCCCTACGAGCAGTACTTC.

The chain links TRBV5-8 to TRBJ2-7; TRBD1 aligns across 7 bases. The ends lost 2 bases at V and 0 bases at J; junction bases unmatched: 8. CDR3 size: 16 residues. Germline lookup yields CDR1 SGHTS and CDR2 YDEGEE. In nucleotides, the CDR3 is TGTGCCAGCAGCTTTCTGGGACAGACCGACTCCTACGAGCAGTACTTC. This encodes CASSFLGQTDSYEQYF. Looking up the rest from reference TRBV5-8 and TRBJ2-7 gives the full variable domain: EAGVTQSPTHLIKTRGQQATLRCSPISGHTSVYWYQQALGLGLQFLLWYDEGEERNRGNFPPRFSGRQFPNYSSELNVNALELEDSALYLCASSFLGQTDSYEQYFGPGTRLTVT.